This TCR beta chain was retrieved from a study of T cell responses to AZD1222 COVID-19 vaccine. This clone was seen only once. Only in-frame clones appear in the TCRdb table, and some are missing; sequencing was by immunoSEQ multiplex PCR. This table holds about 150,000 clones, 86% found once. The CDR3 runs 12 residues. Trimming took off 4 bases at V and 7 bases at J, with 10 bases between the two ends. CDR1 and CDR2 (germline): SGHAT, FQNNGV. The J gene is TRBJ1-2, the V gene TRBV11-2; D not resolved. This clonotype was obtained from an adult in good health. Sample: peripheral blood, taken on day 0 of MenACWY control vaccination. CDR3 sequence reads: CASSSDGSGYTF. CDR3 nucleotides: TGTGCCAGCAGCTCCGACGGATCTGGCTACACCTTC. Full variable domain (remainder filled in from reference TRBV11-2 and TRBJ1-2): EAGVAQSPRYKIIEKRQSVAFWCNPISGHATLYWYQQILGQGPKLLIQFQNNGVVDDSQLPKDRFSAERLKGVDSTLKIQPAKLEDSAVYLCASSSDGSGYTFGSGTRLTVV.